In its sample, the clone carrying this TCR beta chain was seen many times. Antigen unknown. This sample stems from a study of early T cells in non-severe SARS-CoV-2 infection. Study in general: The study sequenced bulk RNA from unsorted whole blood, with chains unpaired.

Each single cDNA molecule received a unique molecular identifier. One entry per CDR3 protein results from TCRdb running MiXCR on the 5' RACE reads. The repertoire consists of about 27,000 distinct CDR3 sequences, with roughly 5.9% occurring once and the leading ten covering more than 0.7%. Study-wide findings and caveats: VDJdb matches were skewed toward anti-spike CD8 T cell responses.

Germline assignment: CDR1 LNHDA and CDR2 SQIVND (reference sequence). This CDR3 has 13 amino acids. V lost 3 bases and J 6 bases, leaving 8 bases between the germline ends. This receptor was identified in an adult who was a healthcare worker with PCR-confirmed SARS-CoV-2 infection or an uninfected control (not recorded which). Sequencing was performed on whole blood. The chain is built from TRBV19 and TRBJ2-2, with D possibly matching TRBD1 (5 bases). Here the CDR3 DNA reads TGTGCCAGTAGTATGTCAGGGTCCGGGGAGCTGTTTTTT. It encodes CASSMSGSGELFF. The full variable domain, completed using reference TRBV19 and TRBJ2-2, is DGGITQSPKYLFRKEGQNVTLSCEQNLNHDAMYWYRQDPGQGLRLIYYSQIVNDFQKGDIAEGYSVSREKKESFPLTVTSAQKNPTAFYLCASSMSGSGELFFGEGSRLTVL.